This TCR beta chain was obtained from a study of OX40 agonist ivuxolimab in advanced cancers. The wider study: Each patient was given ivuxolimab into a vein every 2 weeks, at 0.01 to 10 mg/kg. Those treated in dose escalation had hepatocellular carcinoma, melanoma, renal cell cancer or head and neck cancer.

This CDR3 spans 14 amino acids. The germline V and J ends were trimmed by 0 bases and 2 bases, with 7 bases remaining between them. Germline lookup yields CDR1 SGHAT and CDR2 FQNNGV. TCRdb's copy holds only in-frame clones and misses some; the assay was immunoSEQ multiplex PCR. The table shows 50,000 to 80,000 clones, with roughly 85% occurring only once. Autoimmune disease history or systemic immunosuppression meant exclusion. The chain joins TRBV11-2 to TRBJ1-1; D possibly corresponds to TRBD1 (5 bases). The receptor's source is an adult with an advanced solid tumor such as melanoma, head and neck, liver or kidney cancer. The sequencing used CD4+ or CD8+ T cells sorted from blood, collected in a trial of the OX40 agonist ivuxolimab. CDR3 in DNA: TGTGCCAGCAGCTTAGAGGGGGGTAACACTGAAGCTTTCTTT. Amino acid sequence: CASSLEGGNTEAFF.